One sample yielded the 10 T cell receptor beta chains listed below, sequenced in a study of blood T cell repertoires in COVID-19. Produced via immunoSEQ multiplex PCR; TCRdb's table is partial and in-frame only. Of under 100,000 clones listed, approximately 80% were seen once; the top ten hold approximately 20%. Specimen: peripheral blood. These TCRs come from a man older than 75 with active or convalescent COVID-19.

The V gene is TRBV7-9, the J gene TRBJ1-4, with TRBD1 matching 7 bases. The CDR3 totals 16 residues. Germline V lookup: CDR1 SEHNR, CDR2 FQNEAQ (reference sequence). V shed 4 bases, J shed 7 bases, and the junction held 12 bases outside the gene matches. The CDR3 loop is CASSSTGQPGAEKLFF. CDR3 in DNA: TGTGCCAGCAGCTCGACAGGGCAGCCGGGTGCTGAAAAACTGTTTTTT.

The chain combines TRBV6-5 with TRBJ2-5; the match to TRBD2 covers 10 bases. CDR1 MNHEY and CDR2 SVGAGI come from the germline V gene. This CDR3 contains 13 residues. The junction had 2 bases not matched to a gene; V was cut back by 6 bases and J by 4 bases. CDR3 amino acids: CASSWTSGETQYF. CDR3 coding DNA: TGTGCCAGCAGCTGGACTAGCGGAGAGACCCAGTACTTC.

The chain has TRBV29-1 and TRBJ2-5; D gene unclear. CDR1 is SQVTM and CDR2 is ANQGSEA in the germline V gene. V gave up 6 bases and J gave up 2 bases, with 10 bases separating them. The length of the CDR3 is 12 residues. The CDR3 DNA follows: TGCAGCGTAGCGTTTGCTCAAGAGACCCAGTACTTC. Encoded protein: CSVAFAQETQYF. The complete variable domain, with remaining parts taken from reference TRBV29-1 and TRBJ2-5, reads SAVISQKPSRDICQRGTSLTIQCQVDSQVTMMFWYRQQPGQSLTLIATANQGSEATYESGFVIDKFPISRPNLTFSTLTVSNMSPEDSSIYLCSVAFAQETQYFGPGTRLLVL.

A remark on this clone: The junction differs from germline at one of its ends, possibly a read error. The V and J genes are TRBV5-6 and TRBJ2-5; 9 positions agree with TRBD2. Per the germline V gene, CDR1 is SGHDT and CDR2 is YYEEEE. The CDR3 has 16 amino acids. Written as DNA, the CDR3 is TGTGCCAGCAGCGCCGGACTAGCGTCAAACCAGGAGACCCAGTACTTC. This gives the protein CASSAGLASNQETQYF. Full variable domain (missing parts from reference TRBV5-6 and TRBJ2-5): DAGVTQSPTHLIKTRGQQVTLRCSPKSGHDTVSWYQQALGQGPQFIFQYYEEEERQRGNFPDRFSGHQFPNYSSELNVNALLLGDSALYLCASSAGLASNQETQYFGPGTRLLVL.

The chain has TRBV7-5 and TRBJ2-7; the D call in the table, TRBD2, was not verified against the DNA. TRBV7-5 is a pseudogene segment. The CDR3 covers 19 residues. The CDR3 sequence: CVRSLAIGPLSRATYEQYV. CDR3 sequence (DNA): TGTGTCAGAAGCTTAGCGATCGGTCCACTGTCGAGAGCCACCTACGAGCAGTACGTC.

This sequence joins TRBV6-2 or TRBV6-3 and TRBJ1-5; D is possibly TRBD1 (5 bases). The CDR3 covers 13 residues. Trimming left V 5 bases short and J 3 bases short, with 8 bases between. Germline V CDR1 and CDR2: MNHEY, SVGEGT. CDR3 protein: CASSGGINQPQHF. CDR3 nucleotides: TGTGCCAGCAGTGGGGGGATCAATCAGCCCCAGCATTTT.

Worth noting for this clone: Other DNA sequences in the same sample also yield this CDR3. The chain carries TRBV5-1 and TRBJ1-5; D is possibly TRBD1 (5 bases). Trimming stripped 1 base from V and 1 base from J, with 9 bases between. This CDR3 spans 15 amino acids. Germline loops: CDR1 SGHRS, CDR2 YFSETQ. CDR3 loop: CASSLSGGSNQPQHF. The CDR3 coding sequence is TGCGCCAGCAGCTTGTCGGGGGGGAGCAATCAGCCCCAGCATTTT.

V and J are TRBV5-5 and TRBJ1-2, with 7 bases lining up with TRBD1. This CDR3 spans 16 amino acids. Germline values: CDR1 SGHKS, CDR2 YYEKEE (reference sequence). Trimming took 1 base from V and 1 from J; bases not matched to a gene: 7. DNA for the CDR3: TGTGCCAGCAGCTTGTTAACTAACAGGGGTAACTATGGCTACACCTTC. As protein: CASSLLTNRGNYGYTF.

This chain joins TRBV3-1 (or the pseudogene TRBV3-2) and TRBJ2-3; D possibly corresponds to TRBD2 (5 bases). Trimming removed 0 bases from V and 11 bases from J, with 15 bases in between. The V gene's germline CDR1 is LGHDT and CDR2 YNNKEL (reference sequence). The CDR3 spans 14 residues. The CDR3 spells CASSQDSGGRGQYF. CDR3 in DNA: TGTGCCAGCAGCCAAGATAGTGGTGGTCGGGGGCAGTATTTT.

This chain joins TRBV11-2 and TRBJ1-5; D is ambiguous. V gave up 6 bases and J gave up 0 bases, with 6 bases separating them. The CDR3 covers 13 residues. Germline-derived CDR1 and CDR2 are SGHAT and FQNNGV. The CDR3 loop is CASSRGSNQPQHF. Here the CDR3 DNA reads TGTGCCAGCAGTAGAGGTAGCAATCAGCCCCAGCATTTT.